This entry is about one TCR beta chain. Its cognate antigen is unknown. The record originates from a study of CD8 T cells in ankylosing spondylitis. Study results and limitations: A motif of under ten highly homologous TCR beta variants was seen as apparently characteristic of ankylosing spondylitis blood. The authors reported significant enrichment of disease-linked clones in matched ankylosing spondylitis synovial fluid.

TCRdb re-called the 5' RACE reads through MiXCR, storing one row per CDR3 protein. The sample includes a few hundred thousand distinct CDR3 sequences, about a sixth of them seen just once. The V and J ends lost 1 base and 2 bases respectively, with 8 bases between them. CDR3 length equals 14 residues. Germline CDR1 reads LGHNA; CDR2 reads YSLEER. The specimen was blood, either unsorted or a sorted T cell fraction (not recorded which). V is TRBV4-3 and J is TRBJ2-5; D ambiguous. The receptor was isolated from a male donor with ankylosing spondylitis. The CDR3 loop reads CASSQVGRQETQYF. The CDR3 DNA sequence: TGCGCCAGCAGCCAAGTTGGGCGACAAGAGACCCAGTACTTC.